The text below deals with one T cell receptor (beta chain). This clone's antigen is unknown. No base qualities exist here, and no much larger clone lies one base off it. Tumor libraries used mostly approximately 4.4 ug of input genomic DNA for survey sequencing, with two replicates per sample. Following the manufacturer's instructions, the team built TCRbeta libraries using the immunoSEQ hsTCRbeta kit. The finished libraries were brought together in one pool at 2.5 to 3.5 nM, which was then read using an Illumina NovaSeq 6000 S4 flow cell. On the study's bioinformatics: Raw data preprocessing and quality control were performed with the immunoSEQ Analyzer. The analysis was limited to productive rearrangements, and each clonotype was defined by a unique CDR3 amino acid sequence. Repertoire clonality was estimated as the Gini-Simpson index, computed with the R package tcR. Student's t test was used to compare Gini indices, while Pearson correlation assessed associations with tumor size change. The immuneACCESS repertoire file appears here via TCRdb, limited to in-frame rearrangements. These files lack a portion of the clones; in checked studies, under half of the deficit traces to unresolved V genes, and the cause of the others is not known. The D gene and trimming were derived from the DNA, and the V and J assignments and clone size from that table. The sample profile shows about 24,000 clones; under 30% of them were found once. The ten largest clonotypes hold 16% of the sample.

This sample stems from a study of neoadjuvant anti-PD-1 for oral cavity cancer (dated by TCRdb to the early 2020s). General notes on the study: Three to four biweekly doses of nivolumab at 3 mg/kg were mostly administered to patients before curative-intent surgical resection. Under RECIST 1.1, a patient counted as a responder if showing complete response, partial response or stable disease, and as a non-responder if showing progression. The parent correlative cohort included approximately 13 patients, with a 33% response rate. For patients who did not progress, a fourth nivolumab dose was given around day 43, followed by definitive surgical resection on days 50-56.

CDR1 and CDR2 are drawn from the germline V gene (reference sequence): GTSNPN, SVGIG. From cysteine to phenylalanine, the CDR3 is 13 amino acids long. Of all the DNA, just the CDR3 is kept, 39 bases in frame from base 1. V is shortened by 0 bases, J by 6 bases, and the region joining them spans 12 bases. The research as a whole found: Higher pretreatment blood TCRbeta clonality and lower post-treatment tumor TCRbeta clonality were correlated with higher pretreatment blood Treg/Th17 ratios. TCR analyses included only three patients per response group, and the authors called for larger cohorts for validation. Greater tumor shrinkage was correlated with larger post-treatment sizes of preexisting intratumoral clones, suggesting that expansion of preexisting clones contributed to response.

The time point label for this specimen denotes: after neoadjuvant nivolumab, at surgical resection. Patients were newly diagnosed with stage II-IVA oral cavity squamous cell carcinoma and had received no prior systemic or radiation treatment. The cohort was made up of patients with locally advanced, HPV-negative oral cavity squamous cell carcinoma. The samples were drawn from a longitudinal correlative study tied to a single-arm phase II trial testing neoadjuvant nivolumab in oral cavity squamous cell carcinoma. Genomic DNA-based TCRbeta sequencing was performed on subject-matched pre- and post-treatment PBMCs and tumors from three responders and three non-responders. The Maxwell RSC DNA from Tissue kit was used to isolate genomic DNA from tumor tissue.

This receptor chain uses TRBV30 and TRBJ2-7; too little of a D gene remains to name it. The sample here was tumor tissue, taken after nivolumab (anti-PD-1) treatment. The receptor was derived from a person between 35 and 79 years old with oral cavity squamous cell carcinoma. The nucleotide sequence reads TGTGCCTGGAGTGTAGACCCGGCTTTCGAGCAGTACTTC. The translation is CAWSVDPAFEQYF.